The 14 T cell receptor beta chains given below trace back to one sample, sequenced in a study of monozygotic twins with inflammatory bowel disease. TCRdb reprocessed the 5' RACE reads, with one entry per CDR3 protein and no DNA. The sample totals 200,000 to 250,000 distinct CDR3 sequences. The source material was blood. The receptor set was obtained from a human donor with ulcerative colitis or Crohn's disease, or a healthy co-twin of an affected twin (not recorded which).

This sequence joins TRBV7-2 and TRBJ1-2; TCRdb proposes TRBD1, but this gene call is untestable without DNA. Germline values: CDR1 SGHTA, CDR2 FQGNSA. CDR3 length: 15 amino acids. The CDR3 protein is CASSLAYREAQGYTF.

The chain carries TRBV6-5 and TRBJ2-7; as DNA is missing, the TRBD2 call by TCRdb cannot be tested. This CDR3 has 14 residues. CDR1 MNHEY and CDR2 SVGAGI come from the germline V gene. The CDR3 sequence: CASSYSGTYGEQYF.

V gene TRBV18 combines with J gene TRBJ1-1. Germline assignment: CDR1 KGHSH and CDR2 LQKENI. The CDR3 length is 12 residues. The CDR3 is CASSPRNTEAFF.

J is TRBJ2-3 and V is TRBV5-1; with no DNA, the TCRdb D assignment of TRBD1 cannot be verified. Looked up from germline, CDR1 is SGHRS and CDR2 is YFSETQ. The CDR3 consists of 15 residues. The CDR3 loop is CASFRGQGATDTQYF.

J is TRBJ2-5 and V is TRBV25-1; as DNA is missing, the TRBD2 call by TCRdb cannot be tested. Germline CDR1 MGHDK, CDR2 SYGVNS. The CDR3 contains 14 residues. The CDR3 loop reads CASSDGLHRETQYF.

The CDR3 loop reads CASSKTATGELFF. The chain joins TRBV6-5 to TRBJ2-2. The CDR3 is made up of 13 amino acids. CDR1 MNHEY and CDR2 SVGAGI come from the germline V gene.

The CDR3 spells CSVAGQGMGNHYEQYF. The rearrangement links TRBV29-1 to TRBJ2-7; the TCRdb D gene call, TRBD1, has no DNA to confirm it. Germline values: CDR1 SQVTM, CDR2 ANQGSEA. This CDR3 is built from 16 residues.

The rearrangement links TRBV18 to TRBJ1-3. The CDR3 consists of 16 residues. Germline V lookup: CDR1 KGHSH, CDR2 LQKENI. The chain's CDR3 is CASSPSGSHSGNTIYF.

The chain carries TRBV5-6 and TRBJ1-5; no DNA is available, so the TRBD1 call from TCRdb remains unchecked. Germline-derived CDR1 and CDR2 are SGHDT and YYEEEE. This CDR3 spans 15 amino acids. CDR3 region: CASSSYRVSNQPQHF.

This rearrangement joins TRBV18 to TRBJ2-3; TCRdb's D call, TRBD2, is unchecked because there is no DNA. Germline V lookup: CDR1 KGHSH, CDR2 LQKENI. The CDR3 totals 14 residues. Here the CDR3 reads CASSQGGVTDTQYF.

The chain joins TRBV5-6 to TRBJ2-7. This CDR3 is built from 14 residues. Germline-derived CDR1 and CDR2 are SGHDT and YYEEEE. The CDR3 here is CASSLSWGLHEQYF.

The V call is TRBV5-1, the J call TRBJ2-2; absent DNA, TCRdb's TRBD1 call cannot be checked. Germline CDR1 is SGHRS and CDR2 is YFSETQ. The CDR3 has 16 amino acids. The CDR3 protein is CASSFSRGSNTGELFF.

This chain's CDR3 is CSARDGARETQYF. This chain joins TRBV20-1 and TRBJ2-5; TCRdb proposes TRBD2, but this gene call is untestable without DNA. Germline V gene lookup returns CDR1 DFQATT and CDR2 SNEGSKA (reference sequence). The CDR3 covers 13 residues.

The CDR3 region is CASVGPEEPQHF. The chain is built from TRBV28 and TRBJ1-5. Germline V CDR1 and CDR2: MDHEN, SYDVKM. This CDR3 is built from 12 residues.